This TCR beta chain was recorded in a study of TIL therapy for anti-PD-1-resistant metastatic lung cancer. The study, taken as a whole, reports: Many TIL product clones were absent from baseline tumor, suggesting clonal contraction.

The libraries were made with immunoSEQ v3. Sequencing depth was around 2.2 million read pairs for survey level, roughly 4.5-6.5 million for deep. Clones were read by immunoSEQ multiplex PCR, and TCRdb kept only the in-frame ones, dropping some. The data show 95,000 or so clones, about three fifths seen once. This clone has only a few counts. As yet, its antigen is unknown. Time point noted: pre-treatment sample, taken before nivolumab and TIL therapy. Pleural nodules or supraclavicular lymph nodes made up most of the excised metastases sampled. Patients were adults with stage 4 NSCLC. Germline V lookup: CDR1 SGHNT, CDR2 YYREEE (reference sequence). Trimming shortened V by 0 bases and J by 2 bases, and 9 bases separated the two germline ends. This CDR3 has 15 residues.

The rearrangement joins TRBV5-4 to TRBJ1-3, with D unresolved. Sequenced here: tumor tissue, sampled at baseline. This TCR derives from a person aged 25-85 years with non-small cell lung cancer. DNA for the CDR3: TGTGCCAGCAGCTTGGCCGGCGGGGCTGGAAACACCATATATTTT. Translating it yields CASSLAGGAGNTIYF.